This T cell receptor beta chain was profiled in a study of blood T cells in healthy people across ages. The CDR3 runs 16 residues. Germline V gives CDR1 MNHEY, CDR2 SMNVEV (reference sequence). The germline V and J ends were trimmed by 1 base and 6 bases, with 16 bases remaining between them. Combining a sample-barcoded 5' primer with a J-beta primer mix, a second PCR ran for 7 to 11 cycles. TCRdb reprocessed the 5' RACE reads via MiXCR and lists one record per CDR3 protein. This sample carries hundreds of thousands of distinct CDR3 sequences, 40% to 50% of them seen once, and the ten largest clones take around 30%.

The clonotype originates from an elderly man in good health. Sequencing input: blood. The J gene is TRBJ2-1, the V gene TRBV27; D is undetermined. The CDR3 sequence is CASSLFPGPTPNEQFF. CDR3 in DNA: TGTGCCAGCAGTTTATTTCCAGGACCTACTCCCAATGAGCAGTTCTTC.